These T cell receptor beta chains were read from a single sample in a study of human T cells and chemical hapten exposure. In TCRdb, the RACE reads were re-called with MiXCR into one record per CDR3 protein. The sample has about 190,000 distinct CDR3 sequences, roughly a quarter seen once. The sequenced sample was whole blood, obtained in connection with sensitization to the hapten diphenylcyclopropenone (DPC). These receptor sequences come from a woman aged 40 to 50 with alopecia areata. Some clones in this sample may be carry-over from other donors' samples. Each CDR3 is given with its conserved first and last residue. D genes are given only for firm matches. Size is omitted from some rows. Given values are once, few, many or a class for expanded clones.

d_gene: -; len: 15; j_gene: TRBJ2-1; v_gene: TRBV7-9; abundance: -; CDR3aa: CASSLGWDVNNEQFF; CDR3nt: TGTGCCAGCAGCTTGGGGTGGGATGTAAACAATGAGCAGTTCTTC
d_gene: TRBD1; len: 16; j_gene: TRBJ2-7; v_gene: TRBV6-2/TRBV6-3; abundance: -; CDR3aa: CASSYGPGQLSYEQYF; CDR3nt: TGTGCCAGCAGTTACGGGCCGGGACAGCTTTCCTACGAGCAGTACTTC
d_gene: TRBD1; len: 16; j_gene: TRBJ2-3; v_gene: TRBV20-1; abundance: -; CDR3aa: CSARALPGQGTDTQYF; CDR3nt: TGCAGTGCTAGGGCGCTACCGGGACAGGGCACAGATACGCAGTATTTT
d_gene: TRBD1; len: 14; j_gene: TRBJ2-7; v_gene: TRBV18; abundance: few; CDR3aa: CASSPQGARWEQYF; CDR3nt: TGTGCCAGCTCACCGCAGGGGGCCCGTTGGGAGCAGTACTTC
d_gene: -; len: 11; j_gene: TRBJ2-3; v_gene: TRBV20-1; abundance: few; CDR3aa: CSARWGHTQYF; CDR3nt: TGCAGTGCTCGCTGGGGACATACGCAGTATTTT
d_gene: -; len: 15; j_gene: TRBJ1-1; v_gene: TRBV3-1; abundance: -; CDR3aa: CASSQAGGRVTEAFF; CDR3nt: TGTGCCAGCAGCCAAGCGGGGGGGCGGGTAACTGAAGCTTTCTTT
d_gene: -; len: 12; j_gene: TRBJ2-5; v_gene: TRBV5-1; abundance: -; CDR3aa: CASSTVEETQYF; CDR3nt: TGCGCCAGCAGCACTGTCGAAGAGACCCAGTACTTC
d_gene: -; len: 14; j_gene: TRBJ1-1; v_gene: TRBV7-2; abundance: -; CDR3aa: CASSLDQGLGGAFF; CDR3nt: TGTGCCAGCAGCTTAGATCAGGGATTAGGGGGGGCTTTCTTT
d_gene: -; len: 13; j_gene: TRBJ2-7; v_gene: TRBV5-1; abundance: -; CDR3aa: CASSLDTMYEQYF; CDR3nt: TGCGCCAGCAGCTTGGACACCATGTACGAGCAGTACTTC
d_gene: -; len: 14; j_gene: TRBJ1-2; v_gene: TRBV16; abundance: -; CDR3aa: CASRGAAENYGYTF; CDR3nt: TGTGCCAGCAGAGGGGCCGCCGAGAACTATGGCTACACCTTC
d_gene: -; len: 14; j_gene: TRBJ2-3; v_gene: TRBV7-8; abundance: many; CDR3aa: CASSRGRGADTQYF; CDR3nt: TGTGCCAGCAGCCGGGGGCGGGGAGCAGATACGCAGTATTTT
d_gene: TRBD2; len: 14; j_gene: TRBJ2-1; v_gene: TRBV20-1; abundance: -; CDR3aa: CSALGLAGVNEQFF; CDR3nt: TGCAGTGCCTTGGGACTAGCGGGAGTGAATGAGCAGTTCTTC
d_gene: TRBD1; len: 13; j_gene: TRBJ2-1; v_gene: TRBV7-2; abundance: -; CDR3aa: CASSLGQGTEQFF; CDR3nt: TGTGCCAGCAGCCTGGGACAGGGAACAGAGCAGTTCTTC
d_gene: -; len: 16; j_gene: TRBJ2-7; v_gene: TRBV6-2/TRBV6-3; abundance: many; CDR3aa: CASSYTGTSLSYEQYF; CDR3nt: TGTGCCAGCAGTTACACCGGGACTTCCCTCTCCTACGAGCAGTACTTC
d_gene: -; len: 13; j_gene: TRBJ2-3; v_gene: TRBV20-1; abundance: many; CDR3aa: CSGEKRPTDTQYF; CDR3nt: TGCAGTGGAGAGAAGCGGCCCACAGATACGCAGTATTTT
d_gene: -; len: 14; j_gene: TRBJ1-1; v_gene: TRBV4-3; abundance: -; CDR3aa: CASSQDSARTEAFF; CDR3nt: TGCGCCAGCAGCCAAGATAGTGCACGCACTGAAGCTTTCTTT